One T cell receptor beta chain is described in this entry. Trimming shortened V by 5 bases and J by 0 bases, and 14 bases separated the two germline ends. Germline V gene sequence: CDR1 MDHEN, CDR2 SYDVKM. The CDR3 extends over 15 amino acids. As handled by the study authors: Amplification of reference gene primers was used by the study to estimate nucleated cell counts. Using immunoSEQ multiplex PCR, the repertoire was profiled, and TCRdb retains in-frame clones only, with some absent. For V, J and clone size, that table is used; D and trimming come from the DNA. The sample contains around 250,000 clones, approximately 86% of which appear only once. The entry originates in a study of blood T cell repertoires in COVID-19. Study-level background: Samples came from the United States, Italy and Spain, spanning acute and convalescent COVID-19. In each case, the material was cDNA or gDNA derived from T cells, B-cell-depleted T cells, or PBMCs.

Source material: peripheral blood. The receptor was isolated from a woman aged 65 to 85 with active or convalescent COVID-19. V usage is TRBV28 and J usage is TRBJ2-7, with a possible D match to TRBD1 (5 bases). CDR3 bases: TGTGCCAGCAGTCAGACAGTCCCAAGCTCCTACGAGCAGTACTTC. Protein product: CASSQTVPSSYEQYF. Full variable domain (outside the CDR3, taken from reference TRBV28 and TRBJ2-7): DVKVTQSSRYLVKRTGEKVFLECVQDMDHENMFWYRQDPGLGLRLIYFSYDVKMKEKGDIPEGYSVSREKKERFSLILESASTNQTSMYLCASSQTVPSSYEQYFGPGTRLTVT.